This TCR beta chain was recovered during a study of T cell responses to AZD1222 COVID-19 vaccine. Study information: Second-dose intervals near 4 or 12 weeks were combined.

Germline V gene data show CDR1 as SGHRS and CDR2 as YFSETQ. This CDR3 is 16 amino acids long. V shed 3 bases and J shed 1 base, with 16 bases lying between them. Broader study findings: Among AZD1222 vaccinees, only six or seven were seropositive at baseline. Donors skewed white British and female; clonal diversity was possibly underestimated. Across spike, vaccine-associated CD4 TCRs were found, dominant at 160-218 and 743-854.

The table came from immunoSEQ multiplex PCR; TCRdb's copy has only in-frame clones and leaves some out. The data contain some 120,000 clones, about 90% of them singletons. Details on this clone: Antigen specificity is unknown.

This TCR derives from an adult in good health. This specimen consisted of peripheral blood, obtained on day 0 of AZD1222 vaccination. The gene calls are TRBV5-1 and TRBJ1-1; tentative D call: TRBD1 (6 bases). The DNA of the CDR3 is TGCGCCAGCAGCTCGAACCCGGGACACAAGAACACTGAAGCTTTCTTT. Protein: CASSSNPGHKNTEAFF. Supplemented by reference TRBV5-1 and TRBJ1-1, the full variable domain reads KAGVTQTPRYLIKTRGQQVTLSCSPISGHRSVSWYQQTPGQGLQFLFEYFSETQRNKGNFPGRFSGRQFSNSRSEMNVSTLELGDSALYLCASSSNPGHKNTEAFFGQGTRLTVV.